The next 14 T cell receptor beta chains were all read from a single sample in a study of cytomegalovirus exposure and HLA in healthy donors. The protocol was immunoSEQ multiplex PCR, while the TCRdb copy is restricted to in-frame clones and leaves out a portion. The sample consists of about 88,000 clones, around 96% of them appearing once. Sequencing was performed on PBMCs. The receptors come from a man aged 18 to 29 in good health and CMV-seronegative.

The chain recombines TRBV2 with TRBJ1-5, with 7 bases identical to TRBD1. The CDR3 is 16 amino acids. The J segment lost 2 bases and the V segment lost 6 bases, leaving 10 bases of the junction unmatched. The germline CDR1 and CDR2 sequences are SNHLY and FYNNEI. CDR3 bases: TGTGCCAGCAGAGATGGACAGGCTAGGGGCAATCAGCCCCAGCATTTT. Its translation is CASRDGQARGNQPQHF.

The rearrangement links TRBV28 to TRBJ1-4, with a tentative D call TRBD1 (5 bases). This CDR3 is 14 amino acids long. Trimming removed 5 bases at V and 0 bases at J, with 7 bases between. Germline V CDR1 and CDR2: MDHEN, SYDVKM. The DNA of the CDR3 is TGTGCCAGCAGTACGGGGGCAACTAATGAAAAACTGTTTTTT. Translation gives CASSTGATNEKLFF.

This chain links TRBV5-1 with TRBJ2-7; TRBD1 agrees at 7 bases. The CDR3 totals 10 residues. The germline V gene encodes CDR1 SGHRS and CDR2 YFSETQ. This CDR3 reads CASSGRDSTV. Written as DNA, the CDR3 is TGCGCCAGCAGCGGCCGGGACAGCACCGTC.

In the case of this clone: The sample holds other DNA sequences that translate to the same CDR3. The chain uses TRBV28 and TRBJ1-2; D ambiguous. This CDR3 spans 12 amino acids. The V end lost 3 bases, the J end lost 4 bases, and 6 bases lay between the germline ends. Germline CDR1 MDHEN, CDR2 SYDVKM. The DNA of the CDR3 is TGTGCCAGCAGTTTTGGCTCCTATGGCTACACCTTC. Translated, it gives CASSFGSYGYTF.

The chain uses TRBV5-1 and TRBJ2-2; no reliable D call. The CDR3 covers 14 residues. Germline V lookup: CDR1 SGHRS, CDR2 YFSETQ. The V end lost 5 bases, the J end lost 3 bases, and 11 bases lay between the germline ends. The CDR3, as DNA: TGCGCCAGCAGATTAGACTTATACACCGGGGAGCTGTTTTTT. Amino acids: CASRLDLYTGELFF.

This rearrangement joins TRBV13 to TRBJ2-2, with 7 bases identical to TRBD2. Germline trimming cut 2 bases from V and 4 bases from J; bases unmatched to any gene: 10. CDR1 and CDR2 from the germline V gene are PRHDT and FYEKMQ (reference sequence). This CDR3 is 17 amino acids long. The CDR3 bases are TGTGCCAGCAGCTTATTCCTAGCGGAATCCGTCACCGGGGAGCTGTTTTTT. Its protein product is CASSLFLAESVTGELFF. The whole variable domain, remainder taken from reference TRBV13 and TRBJ2-2, is AAGVIQSPRHLIKEKRETATLKCYPIPRHDTVYWYQQGPGQDPQFLISFYEKMQSDKGSIPDRFSAQQFSDYHSELNMSSLELGDSALYFCASSLFLAESVTGELFFGEGSRLTVL.

The gene calls are TRBV30 and TRBJ1-2; D uncertain. The CDR3 has 14 amino acids. From germline, CDR1 is GTSNPN and CDR2 SVGIG (reference sequence). Trimming cost V 3 bases and J 4 bases, with 15 bases left between them. The CDR3 spells CAWSDGVATYGYTF. The CDR3 nucleotides are TGTGCCTGGAGCGACGGCGTAGCTACCTATGGCTACACCTTC.

The chain uses TRBV5-5 and TRBJ1-2, with no clear D. V was trimmed by 3 bases and J by 2 bases, leaving 11 bases between them. The CDR3 extends over 14 amino acids. Per the germline V gene, CDR1 is SGHKS and CDR2 is YYEKEE (reference sequence). CDR3 loop: CASSSQYQNYGYTF. CDR3 sequence (DNA): TGTGCCAGCAGCTCCCAGTATCAGAACTATGGCTACACCTTC.

The V call is TRBV5-1, the J call TRBJ2-5; D may be TRBD1 (5 bases). Germline V gene sequence: CDR1 SGHRS, CDR2 YFSETQ. The germline V and J ends were trimmed by 4 bases and 0 bases, with 13 bases remaining between them. The CDR3 is 15 amino acids. CDR3 sequence: CASSIQGGHQETQYF. For the CDR3, the DNA is TGCGCCAGCAGCATCCAGGGTGGCCACCAAGAGACCCAGTACTTC. The full variable domain, rest sourced from reference TRBV5-1 and TRBJ2-5, is KAGVTQTPRYLIKTRGQQVTLSCSPISGHRSVSWYQQTPGQGLQFLFEYFSETQRNKGNFPGRFSGRQFSNSRSEMNVSTLELGDSALYLCASSIQGGHQETQYFGPGTRLLVL.

This clone was seen once. This CDR3 is CASSLQGHTEAFF. As DNA, the CDR3 is TGTGCCAGCAGCTTACAGGGACATACTGAAGCTTTCTTT. The chain joins TRBV7-9 to TRBJ1-1, with a tentative D call TRBD1 (6 bases). This CDR3 has 13 amino acids. Germline V gives CDR1 SEHNR, CDR2 FQNEAQ (reference sequence). V gave up 2 bases and J gave up 5 bases, with 9 bases separating them.

This clone was seen more than once but under ten times. The sample carries other DNA sequences with the same CDR3. The chain uses TRBV19 and TRBJ2-3; possibly TRBD1 for D (5 bases). This CDR3 contains 15 residues. The germline V gene has CDR1 LNHDA and CDR2 SQIVND (reference sequence). V lost 3 bases, J lost 0 bases, and 10 bases lay in between. Here the CDR3 DNA reads TGTGCCAGTAGTATCAGGGCGTCTAGCACAGATACGCAGTATTTT. It codes for CASSIRASSTDTQYF.

The rearrangement links TRBV11-3 to TRBJ2-2; 8 bases map to TRBD1. In germline, CDR1 is SGHNT, CDR2 YENEEA. The CDR3 loop spans 15 amino acids. V lost 5 bases to trimming and J lost 7 bases; unmatched junction nucleotides: 9. CDR3 protein: CASSPLRQGLGELFF. The CDR3 DNA sequence: TGTGCCAGCAGCCCTCTGAGACAGGGGCTCGGGGAGCTGTTTTTT.

V gene TRBV28 combines with J gene TRBJ2-1, with D perhaps matching TRBD2 (6 bases). From germline, CDR1 is MDHEN and CDR2 SYDVKM. The CDR3 has 15 residues. Trimming cost V 6 bases and J 0 bases, with 12 bases left between them. The CDR3 DNA is TGTGCCAGCAGGAGGGACTCCAGCTCCTACAATGAGCAGTTCTTC. Residues: CASRRDSSSYNEQFF.

This sequence joins TRBV19 and TRBJ1-5, with D possibly TRBD1 on 6 matching bases. CDR1 and CDR2 (germline): LNHDA, SQIVND (reference sequence). Trimming left V 9 bases short and J 1 base short, with 13 bases between. This CDR3 comprises 14 residues. The CDR3 DNA follows: TGTGCCAGCACGGGGGGGGCGAGCAATCAGCCCCAGCATTTT. Translation: CASTGGASNQPQHF.